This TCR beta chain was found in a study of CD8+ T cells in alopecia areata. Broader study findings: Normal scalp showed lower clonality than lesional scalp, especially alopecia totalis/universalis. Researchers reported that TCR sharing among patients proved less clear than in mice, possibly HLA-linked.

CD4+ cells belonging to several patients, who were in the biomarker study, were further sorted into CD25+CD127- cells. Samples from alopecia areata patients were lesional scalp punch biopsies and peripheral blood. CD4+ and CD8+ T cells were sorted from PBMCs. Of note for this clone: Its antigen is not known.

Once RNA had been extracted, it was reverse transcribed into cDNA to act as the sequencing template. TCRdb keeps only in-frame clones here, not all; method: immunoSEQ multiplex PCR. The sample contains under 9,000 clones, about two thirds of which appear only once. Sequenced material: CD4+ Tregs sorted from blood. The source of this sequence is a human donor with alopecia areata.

CDR3 nucleotides: TGTGCCAGCAGCCAAGTAGGAGCGGGGGGCCTCCAAGAGACCCAGTACTTC. Its protein is CASSQVGAGGLQETQYF. The V and J genes are TRBV4-2 and TRBJ2-5, with TRBD2 matching over 9 bases. The CDR3 has 17 residues. Per germline, CDR1 LGHNA and CDR2 YNFKEQ. V dropped 1 base and J dropped 1; count of bases not matched to a gene: 7.